This entry concerns a single TCR beta chain. Its specificity is not known. The data were obtained in a study of shared clonotypes between healthy human individuals. Findings and caveats of the study: Incomplete sequencing of sorted subsets was indicated by rarefaction despite large depth. Some clonotypes were shared by all four sorted-subset donors, while others were not shared. The non-shared ones had lower generation probabilities than the shared ones.

This CDR3 has 15 residues. V lost 3 bases and J lost 6; bases outside the gene matches: 10. The germline V gene has CDR1 SGHAT and CDR2 FQNNGV. CD45RO-negative CD8 cells positively selected for CCR7 made up the naive population, which excluded terminally differentiated effector memory CD45RA+ cells. The donors were adults (healthy and HIV-negative) with no recent acute infections or vaccinations. Produced via immunoSEQ multiplex PCR; TCRdb's table is partial and in-frame only. Among over 2,000,000 clones, 90% to 95% were seen once, and the ten largest hold under 2%. The chain carries TRBV11-2 and TRBJ2-7, with 8 bases fitting TRBD2. The TCR sequence derives from a man between 18 and 35 years old in good health. Some clones in this sample may be carry-over from other donors' samples. What was sequenced was naive CD8+ T cells from PBMCs. Here the CDR3 reads CASSFPGLDTPEQYF. As DNA, the CDR3 is TGTGCCAGCAGCTTTCCGGGACTAGACACCCCCGAGCAGTACTTC.